This T cell receptor beta chain was recovered during a study of Ad26.COV2.S vaccination and SARS-CoV-2 variants. Profiling relied on immunoSEQ multiplex PCR, and the TCRdb table lists in-frame clones only, not all of them. The repertoire holds more than 150,000 clones, with around 85% as singletons. CDR1 is SNHLY and CDR2 is FYNNEI in the germline V gene. CDR3 length: 14 amino acids. V was cut by 2 bases and J by 9 bases, with 14 bases left in between. The rearrangement joins TRBV2 to TRBJ2-1; a weak D match, TRBD1 (5 bases). This receptor was identified in a human donor who had recovered from COVID-19. This sample comprised peripheral blood, obtained after recovery from COVID-19. This CDR3 reads CASSETPGFSEQFF. The CDR3 region has the DNA TGTGCCAGCAGTGAAACCCCAGGGTTTAGTGAGCAGTTCTTC.